A selection of T cell receptor beta chains follows, all from one sample in a study of PD-L1 blockade in urothelial cancer. Using immunoSEQ multiplex PCR, the repertoire was profiled, and TCRdb retains in-frame clones only, with some absent. The sample holds tens of thousands of clones, approximately 80% seen once. Sequencing was performed on PBMCs, taken around atezolizumab (anti-PD-L1) treatment. The receptors come from a man older than 75 with urothelial cancer. CDR3s leave out the opening cysteine and the closing phenylalanine or tryptophan. A D gene is named only where the DNA matches it firmly.

>TRBD2|TRBV7-2|TRBJ2-7
ASRTSGSYEQY
>-|TRBV18|TRBJ2-7
ASSPESYEQY
>-|TRBV11-3|TRBJ2-1
ASASDNEQF
>TRBD1|TRBV5-4|TRBJ2-3
ASSPRQGISDTQY
>-|TRBV18|TRBJ2-7
ASSSGGLRVYEQY
>TRBD1|TRBV11-2|TRBJ2-7
ASSLFRQGSYEQY
>-|TRBV9|TRBJ2-6
ASSVGIGGESSGANVLT
>TRBD1|TRBV5-4|TRBJ1-2
ASSSYPGQGAGNYGYT
>TRBD2|TRBV5-4|TRBJ2-1
ASRIAGPNEQF
>TRBD2|TRBV30|TRBJ2-7
AWSVGRLAGQPYEQY
>TRBD1|TRBV29-1|TRBJ1-1
SGRDRTLNTEAF
>-|TRBV2|TRBJ2-7
ASSGTGLGGYEQY
>TRBD2|TRBV4-1|TRBJ2-5
ASSQDDGLAKETQY
>TRBD2|TRBV5-1|TRBJ2-5
ASSLWASGSMETQY
>-|TRBV5-1|TRBJ2-3
ASSLAGSSTDTQY
>TRBD1|TRBV30|TRBJ1-4
AWNRLTGQRNRNEKLF
>-|TRBV27|TRBJ1-2
ASSLPRQDYGYT
>TRBD1|TRBV29-1|TRBJ1-1
SARQGSLNTEAF
>TRBD1|TRBV5-4|TRBJ2-5
ASSLRTGGQETQY